What follows describes a single TCR beta chain. It was with 60 Vbeta and 13 Jbeta primers that the PCR ran. Method: immunoSEQ multiplex PCR; TCRdb's copy keeps in-frame clones and lacks some. The data hold around 100,000 clones, with around four fifths observed a single time. The data derive from a study of cytomegalovirus exposure and HLA in healthy donors. The wider study: Of 398 genotyped donors, more than 75% clustered with self-reported Caucasian donors.

The CDR3 runs to 15 residues. CDR1 is SGHRS and CDR2 is YFSETQ in the germline V gene. Unmatched junction bases numbered 6, after V lost 0 bases and J lost 7 bases. The chain combines TRBV5-1 with TRBJ2-1; 8 bases line up with TRBD2. The TCR sequence derives from a male donor in good health and CMV-seropositive. Sequences were obtained from PBMCs. Here the CDR3 DNA reads TGCGCCAGCAGCTTGGTAGCGGGGAGGGGTAATGAGCAGTTCTTC. This encodes CASSLVAGRGNEQFF.